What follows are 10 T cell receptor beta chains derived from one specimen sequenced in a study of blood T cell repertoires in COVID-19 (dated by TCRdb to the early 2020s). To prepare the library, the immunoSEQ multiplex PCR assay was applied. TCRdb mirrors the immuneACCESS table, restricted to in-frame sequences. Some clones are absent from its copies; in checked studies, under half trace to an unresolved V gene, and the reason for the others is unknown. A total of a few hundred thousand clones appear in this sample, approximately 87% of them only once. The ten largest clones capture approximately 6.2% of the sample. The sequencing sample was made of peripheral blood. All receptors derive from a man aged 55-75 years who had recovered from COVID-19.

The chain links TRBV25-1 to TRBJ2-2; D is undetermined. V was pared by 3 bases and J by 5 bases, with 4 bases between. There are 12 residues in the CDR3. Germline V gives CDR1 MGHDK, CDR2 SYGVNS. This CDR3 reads CASSDRTGELFF. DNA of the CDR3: TGTGCCAGCAGTGACAGGACCGGGGAGCTGTTTTTT.

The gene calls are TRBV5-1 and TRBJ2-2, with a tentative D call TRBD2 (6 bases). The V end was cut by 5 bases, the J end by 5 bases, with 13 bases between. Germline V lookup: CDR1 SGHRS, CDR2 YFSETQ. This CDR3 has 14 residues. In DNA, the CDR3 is TGCGCCAGCAGACCGAGACTAGAGACCGGGGAGCTGTTTTTT. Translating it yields CASRPRLETGELFF.

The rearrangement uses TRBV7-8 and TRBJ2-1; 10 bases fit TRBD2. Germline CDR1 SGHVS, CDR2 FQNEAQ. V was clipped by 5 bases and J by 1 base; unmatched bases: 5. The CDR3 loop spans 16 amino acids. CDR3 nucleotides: TGTGCCAGCAGCCCAGAGCGGGGGGGTTCCTACAATGAGCAGTTCTTC. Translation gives CASSPERGGSYNEQFF.

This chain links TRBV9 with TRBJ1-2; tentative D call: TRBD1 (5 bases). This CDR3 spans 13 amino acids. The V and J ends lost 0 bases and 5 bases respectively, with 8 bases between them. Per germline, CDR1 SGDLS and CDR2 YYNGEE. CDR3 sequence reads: CASSVGEGYGYTF. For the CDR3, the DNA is TGTGCCAGCAGCGTAGGGGAGGGGTATGGCTACACCTTC.

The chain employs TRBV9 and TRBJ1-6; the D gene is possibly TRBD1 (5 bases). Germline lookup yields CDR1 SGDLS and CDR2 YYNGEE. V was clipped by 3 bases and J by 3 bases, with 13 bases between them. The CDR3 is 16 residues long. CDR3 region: CASSGGGISYNSPLHF. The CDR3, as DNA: TGTGCCAGCAGCGGCGGGGGGATCAGCTATAATTCACCCCTCCACTTT.

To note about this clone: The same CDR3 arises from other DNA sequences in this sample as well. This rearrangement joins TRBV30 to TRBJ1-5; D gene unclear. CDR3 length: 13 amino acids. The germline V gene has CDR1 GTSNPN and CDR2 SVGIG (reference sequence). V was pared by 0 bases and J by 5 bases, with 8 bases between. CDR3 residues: CAWSVPGDQPQHF. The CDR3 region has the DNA TGTGCCTGGAGTGTACCCGGGGATCAGCCCCAGCATTTT.

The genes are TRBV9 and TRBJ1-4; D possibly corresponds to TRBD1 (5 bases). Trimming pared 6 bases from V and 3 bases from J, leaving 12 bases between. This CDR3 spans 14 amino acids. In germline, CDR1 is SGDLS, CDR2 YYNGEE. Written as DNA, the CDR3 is TGTGCCAGCACCGTGGGGGACTCTAATGAAAAACTGTTTTTT. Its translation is CASTVGDSNEKLFF. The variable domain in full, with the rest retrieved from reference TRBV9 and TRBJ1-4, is DSGVTQTPKHLITATGQRVTLRCSPRSGDLSVYWYQQSLDQGLQFLIQYYNGEERAKGNILERFSAQQFPDLHSELNLSSLELGDSALYFCASTVGDSNEKLFFGSGTQLSVL.

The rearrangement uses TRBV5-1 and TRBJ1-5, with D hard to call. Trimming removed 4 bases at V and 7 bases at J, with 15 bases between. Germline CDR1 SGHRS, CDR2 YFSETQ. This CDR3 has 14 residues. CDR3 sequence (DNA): TGCGCCAGCAGCCCTGGCGGGGTAGAGCAGCCCCAGCATTTT. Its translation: CASSPGGVEQPQHF.

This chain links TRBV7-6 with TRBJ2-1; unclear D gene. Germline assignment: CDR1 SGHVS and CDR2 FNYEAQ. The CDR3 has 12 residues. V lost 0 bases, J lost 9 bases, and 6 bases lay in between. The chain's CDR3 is CASSLAPGEQFF. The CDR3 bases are TGTGCCAGCAGCTTAGCGCCCGGTGAGCAGTTCTTC. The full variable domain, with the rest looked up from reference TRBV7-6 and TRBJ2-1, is GAGVSQSPRYKVTKRGQDVALRCDPISGHVSLYWYRQALGQGPEFLTYFNYEAQQDKSGLPNDRFSAERPEGSISTLTIQRTEQRDSAMYRCASSLAPGEQFFGPGTRLTVL.

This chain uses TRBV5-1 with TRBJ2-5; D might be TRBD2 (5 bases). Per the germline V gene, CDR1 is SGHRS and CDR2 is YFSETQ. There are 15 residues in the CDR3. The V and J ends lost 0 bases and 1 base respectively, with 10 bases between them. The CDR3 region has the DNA TGCGCCAGCAGCTTGGAGGCGGGCCTCCAAGAGACCCAGTACTTC. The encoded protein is CASSLEAGLQETQYF.